The 24 T cell receptor beta chains presented below share a single source sample, sequenced in a study of PD-1 blockade in classical Hodgkin lymphoma. Time point specified: cycle 4 day 1 (C4D1), after less than 7 weeks of nivolumab. All trial patients relapsed after autologous stem cell transplantation. Profiled with immunoSEQ multiplex PCR; TCRdb holds only in-frame clones, not every one. The profile shows some 52,000 clones, more than 75% of them singletons. The specimen comprised peripheral blood mononuclear cells (PBMCs), sampled before the fourth cycle of nivolumab. Every receptor here comes from a human donor with classical Hodgkin lymphoma.

The rearrangement joins TRBV18 to TRBJ2-3; D call uncertain. The V end lost 3 bases, the J end lost 4 bases, and 8 bases lay between the germline ends. This CDR3 has 13 residues. The germline V gene has CDR1 KGHSH and CDR2 LQKENI. CDR3 in amino acids: CASSPEMADTQYF. The CDR3 DNA reads as TGTGCCAGCTCACCGGAGATGGCAGATACGCAGTATTTT.

This chain uses TRBV19 with TRBJ2-7, with 7 bases identical to TRBD1. The CDR3 runs 16 residues. The germline gives CDR1 LNHDA, CDR2 SQIVND (reference sequence). With 4 bases clipped from V and 0 bases from J, the junction kept 9 bases outside the gene matches. CDR3 amino acids: CASSTYWRQGSYEQYF. For the CDR3, the DNA is TGTGCCAGTAGTACCTACTGGCGACAGGGCTCCTACGAGCAGTACTTC.

The chain joins TRBV6-4 to TRBJ2-7; 9 positions agree with TRBD1. From germline, CDR1 is MRHNA and CDR2 SNTAGT. The ends lost 7 bases at V and 3 bases at J; junction bases unmatched: 4. This CDR3 has 13 amino acids. The CDR3 loop is CASTGQGNYEQYF. The CDR3 DNA sequence: TGTGCCAGCACAGGACAGGGGAACTACGAGCAGTACTTC.

This clone occurred once. The rearrangement uses TRBV5-1 and TRBJ2-7; D ambiguous. Germline V lookup: CDR1 SGHRS, CDR2 YFSETQ. There are 12 residues in the CDR3. Trimming cost V 4 bases and J 7 bases, with 12 bases left between them. The CDR3 nucleotides are TGCGCCAGCAGCCCCGAAGTGGGGGAGCAGTACTTC. This translates into CASSPEVGEQYF.

The V call is TRBV10-3, the J call TRBJ1-2, with D possibly TRBD1 on 6 matching bases. This CDR3 comprises 14 residues. Germline V gene sequence: CDR1 ENHRY, CDR2 SYGVKD. V was cut by 2 bases and J by 4 bases, with 11 bases left in between. In nucleotides, the CDR3 is TGTGCCATCAGTGAGGAGGGGGAGGGCTATGGCTACACCTTC. It translates to CAISEEGEGYGYTF.

The chain is built from TRBV20-1 and TRBJ2-5; D gene uncertain. CDR1 is DFQATT, CDR2 SNEGSKA, per germline (reference sequence). Trimming left V 4 bases short and J 5 bases short, with 8 bases between. This CDR3 is built from 11 residues. CDR3 DNA sequence: TGCAGTGCTAATCGGGCGGAGACCCAGTACTTC. This translates into CSANRAETQYF.

The J gene is TRBJ1-1, the V gene TRBV18; D not certain. The ends were cut back, 4 bases at V and 0 bases at J, with 21 bases in the middle. Germline-derived CDR1 and CDR2 are KGHSH and LQKENI. The CDR3 consists of 18 residues. As DNA, the CDR3 is TGTGCCAGCTCACTGTCGTTGATCCATGGACGGCTGAACACTGAAGCTTTCTTT. As protein: CASSLSLIHGRLNTEAFF.

This rearrangement joins TRBV6-4 to TRBJ1-4; D not certain. V lost 7 bases and J lost 2, with 11 bases in between. The length of the CDR3 is 14 residues. Germline assignment: CDR1 MRHNA and CDR2 SNTAGT. The CDR3 DNA sequence: TGTGCCAGCAACTTGGTGGTCACTAATGAAAAACTGTTTTTT. As protein: CASNLVVTNEKLFF.

This chain links TRBV9 with TRBJ2-2, with 11 bases matching TRBD1. V lost 0 bases to trimming and J lost 3 bases; unmatched junction nucleotides: 7. CDR3 length equals 18 residues. From germline, CDR1 is SGDLS and CDR2 YYNGEE. The CDR3 DNA reads TGTGCCAGCAGCGTAGCTTGGGGACAGGGGGTTGACACCGGGGAGCTGTTTTTT. Translating it yields CASSVAWGQGVDTGELFF.

This chain joins TRBV5-1 and TRBJ2-7; the D gene is possibly TRBD1 (6 bases). V shed 4 bases and J shed 5 bases, with 10 bases lying between them. The CDR3 sequence is 12 residues long. CDR1 is SGHRS and CDR2 is YFSETQ in the germline V gene. The DNA of the CDR3 is TGCGCCAGCAGCCCGACAGGTAACGAGCAGTACTTC. Its translation is CASSPTGNEQYF.

V usage is TRBV7-2 and J usage is TRBJ2-2; TRBD1 is a possible D gene (6 bases). With 7 bases removed from V and 5 bases from J, the gap between germline ends came to 11 bases. The CDR3 is made up of 13 amino acids. Germline values: CDR1 SGHTA, CDR2 FQGNSA. Here the CDR3 reads CASNQGRTGELFF. The CDR3 coding sequence is TGTGCCAGCAACCAGGGGCGGACCGGGGAGCTGTTTTTT.

V and J are TRBV4-2 and TRBJ2-1, with D unclear. The CDR3 loop spans 13 amino acids. From germline, CDR1 is LGHNA and CDR2 YNFKEQ. V lost 0 bases to trimming and J lost 8 bases, with 8 bases between them. CDR3 sequence reads: CASSQDLGHEQFF. DNA of the CDR3: TGTGCCAGCAGCCAAGATCTAGGCCATGAGCAGTTCTTC.

This chain joins TRBV7-9 and TRBJ1-5; no firm D call. Between the trimmed V and J ends, which lost 0 bases and 0 bases, there was a span of 6 bases. The germline V gene encodes CDR1 SEHNR and CDR2 FQNEAQ (reference sequence). The CDR3 extends over 15 amino acids. DNA of the CDR3: TGTGCCAGCAGCTTAGCCGGGGATAGCAATCAGCCCCAGCATTTT. The encoded protein is CASSLAGDSNQPQHF.

CDR3 nucleotide sequence: TGTGCCAGCTCGTCAGGGGGCGGCTACGAGCAGTACTTC. Translating gives CASSSGGGYEQYF. The chain has TRBV18 and TRBJ2-7; 8 bases are a match to TRBD1. This CDR3 comprises 13 residues. Trimming removed 6 bases from V and 3 bases from J; junction bases left unmatched: 4. CDR1 and CDR2 (germline): KGHSH, LQKENI.

The chain employs TRBV4-1 and TRBJ2-6; D possibly corresponds to TRBD2 (5 bases). The CDR3 runs 17 residues. Germline V CDR1 and CDR2: MGHRA, YSYEKL. With 0 bases removed from V and 1 base from J, the gap between germline ends came to 10 bases. CDR3 DNA: TGCGCCAGCAGCCAAGACCCACCGGGGTCTGGGGCCAACGTCCTGACTTTC. Its translation: CASSQDPPGSGANVLTF.

This chain connects TRBV7-9 to TRBJ1-1; 7 bases are a match to TRBD1. The CDR3 totals 15 residues. Germline-derived CDR1 and CDR2 are SEHNR and FQNEAQ (reference sequence). V shed 6 bases, J shed 1 base, and the junction held 8 bases outside the gene matches. The CDR3 coding sequence is TGTGCCAGCAGACCAGGACAGGCGCAGAACACTGAAGCTTTCTTT. This gives the protein CASRPGQAQNTEAFF.

The V call is TRBV19, the J call TRBJ1-6; D unresolved. The CDR3 is 13 residues long. Germline assignment: CDR1 LNHDA and CDR2 SQIVND (reference sequence). V was trimmed by 3 bases and J by 8 bases, leaving 8 bases between them. Here the CDR3 DNA reads TGTGCCAGTAGTATGCGGACTTATTCACCCCTCCACTTT. Its protein product is CASSMRTYSPLHF. Together with reference TRBV19 and TRBJ1-6, the CDR3 gives the full variable domain: DGGITQSPKYLFRKEGQNVTLSCEQNLNHDAMYWYRQDPGQGLRLIYYSQIVNDFQKGDIAEGYSVSREKKESFPLTVTSAQKNPTAFYLCASSMRTYSPLHFGNGTRLTVT.

J is TRBJ1-2 and V is TRBV28; maybe TRBD1 (6 bases). This CDR3 spans 14 amino acids. CDR1 is MDHEN, CDR2 SYDVKM, per germline. The V gene lost 3 bases and the J gene lost 0 bases, with 8 bases spanning the gap. The CDR3 DNA sequence: TGTGCCAGCAGTTTCGGGACAACTAACTATGGCTACACCTTC. Amino acids: CASSFGTTNYGYTF.

The chain employs TRBV7-9 and TRBJ2-7, with 12 bases that match TRBD1. Germline CDR1 reads SEHNR; CDR2 reads FQNEAQ (reference sequence). This CDR3 contains 16 residues. The J segment lost 6 bases and the V segment lost 3 bases, leaving 9 bases of the junction unmatched. The chain's CDR3 is CASSFLSGQGALEQYF. The CDR3 region has the DNA TGTGCCAGCAGCTTTTTATCGGGACAGGGGGCTCTCGAGCAGTACTTC.

This clone occurred once. The chain links TRBV7-3 to TRBJ2-1; TRBD2 matches at 7 bases. The CDR3 is made up of 16 amino acids. V lost 3 bases and J lost 6; bases outside the gene matches: 11. The germline gives CDR1 SGHTA, CDR2 FQGTGA. CDR3 residues: CASSFWVASGRNEQFF. In nucleotides, the CDR3 is TGTGCCAGCAGCTTCTGGGTCGCTAGCGGTCGCAATGAGCAGTTCTTC.

The chain uses TRBV11-2 and TRBJ2-7; 11 positions agree with TRBD2. The V segment lost 4 bases and the J segment 2 bases; nucleotides outside the gene matches: 7. Germline lookup yields CDR1 SGHAT and CDR2 FQNNGV. The CDR3 has 16 amino acids. The CDR3 region is CASSYRTSGPPYEQYF. The CDR3 DNA is TGTGCCAGCAGCTATCGGACTAGCGGGCCCCCCTACGAGCAGTACTTC. The full variable domain, in which reference TRBV11-2 and TRBJ2-7 provide the parts outside the CDR3, is EAGVAQSPRYKIIEKRQSVAFWCNPISGHATLYWYQQILGQGPKLLIQFQNNGVVDDSQLPKDRFSAERLKGVDSTLKIQPAKLEDSAVYLCASSYRTSGPPYEQYFGPGTRLTVT.

This chain joins TRBV7-9 and TRBJ1-4; TRBD1 aligns across 7 bases. The CDR3 runs 17 residues. Germline V gene sequence: CDR1 SEHNR, CDR2 FQNEAQ (reference sequence). V trimming: 2 bases; J trimming: 2 bases; junction bases outside the gene matches: 8. This CDR3 is CASSLIAGGGTNEKLFF. In DNA form, the CDR3 reads TGTGCCAGCAGCTTAATAGCAGGGGGTGGCACTAATGAAAAACTGTTTTTT.

This chain connects TRBV14 to TRBJ2-7; possible D gene TRBD2, 5 bases. The CDR3 extends over 15 amino acids. Germline V CDR1 and CDR2: SGHDN, FVKESK. V dropped 2 bases and J dropped 2 bases, with 13 bases sitting between them. The chain's CDR3 is CASSQLLEGAYEQYF. As DNA, the CDR3 is TGTGCCAGCAGCCAACTACTAGAGGGTGCCTACGAGCAGTACTTC. Full variable domain (rest looked up from reference TRBV14 and TRBJ2-7): EAGVTQFPSHSVIEKGQTVTLRCDPISGHDNLYWYRRVMGKEIKFLLHFVKESKQDESGMPNNRFLAERTGGTYSTLKVQPAELEDSGVYFCASSQLLEGAYEQYFGPGTRLTVT.

The J gene is TRBJ1-2, the V gene TRBV5-5, with 7 bases fitting TRBD1. This CDR3 is 16 amino acids long. The germline CDR1 and CDR2 sequences are SGHKS and YYEKEE (reference sequence). Losses at the gene ends were 0 bases for V and 2 bases for J; bases not matched to a gene: 7. CDR3 nucleotide sequence: TGTGCCAGCAGCTTGGAGCGGACAGGCGGAAACTATGGCTACACCTTC. Encoded protein: CASSLERTGGNYGYTF.